Listed here are 21 T cell receptor beta chains from one sample, sequenced in a study of T-cell memory formation after mild COVID-19. TCRdb re-called the 5' RACE reads through MiXCR, storing one row per CDR3 protein. The top ten clones hold roughly 8.3% of a sample with 550,000 to 600,000 distinct CDR3 sequences, 20% to 25% of them seen once. Specimen: PBMCs or a T cell subset sorted from them (not recorded which). The receptors here all came from an adult woman who had mild COVID-19 (a few samples of this study predate the infection). Cell type and time point are not known.

This clonotype was seen many times. The chain joins TRBV6-4 to TRBJ2-1, with 9 bases matching TRBD2. The CDR3 has 14 residues. V lost 2 bases to trimming and J lost 8 bases; unmatched junction nucleotides: 4. Germline CDR1 and CDR2: MRHNA and SNTAGT. CDR3 coding DNA: TGTGCCAGCAGTGACGCTGCGGGAGGGGATGAGCAGTTCTTC. Its translation is CASSDAAGGDEQFF.

This clonotype was recorded a few times. The J gene is TRBJ2-5, the V gene TRBV7-2, with a weak D call TRBD2 (6 bases). This CDR3 spans 15 amino acids. CDR1 is SGHTA and CDR2 is FQGNSA in the germline V gene. V was shortened by 1 base and J by 2 bases, with 11 bases between the two germline ends. The CDR3 coding sequence is TGTGCCAGCAGCTTAGGTGGGAGGAGACAAGAGACCCAGTACTTC. Amino acids: CASSLGGRRQETQYF.

The chain recombines TRBV12-3 or TRBV12-4 with TRBJ1-2; D is undetermined. The CDR3 sequence is 13 residues long. Trimming took off 3 bases at V and 6 bases at J, with 11 bases between the two ends. This CDR3 reads CASSFTVNHGYTF. The DNA of the CDR3 is TGTGCCAGCAGTTTCACGGTGAACCATGGCTACACCTTC.

This clonotype was counted a few times. The DNA for the CDR3 is TGCAGCGTTGAATGGCAGGGAGGCTACCAGGGCGAGCAGTACTTC. This gives the protein CSVEWQGGYQGEQYF. The chain combines TRBV29-1 with TRBJ2-7; possibly TRBD2 for D (6 bases). Germline V lookup: CDR1 SQVTM, CDR2 ANQGSEA. Trimming stripped 2 bases from V and 6 bases from J, with 20 bases between. The CDR3 is 15 amino acids.

There are a few counts of this clonotype. This chain uses TRBV24-1 with TRBJ2-2, with D possibly called TRBD1 or TRBD2 (5 bases each). The CDR3 runs to 16 residues. Deletions cut 4 bases from V and 5 bases from J, with 16 bases between. Germline V gene sequence: CDR1 KGHDR, CDR2 SFDVKD. The CDR3: CATSEVGVVGTGELFF. In DNA form, the CDR3 reads TGTGCCACCAGTGAGGTGGGGGTAGTCGGAACCGGGGAGCTGTTTTTT.

The chain links TRBV20-1 to TRBJ2-3, with a weak D call TRBD2 (6 bases). The CDR3 spans 14 residues. Per the germline V gene, CDR1 is DFQATT and CDR2 is SNEGSKA (reference sequence). V gave up 0 bases and J gave up 1 base, with 8 bases separating them. The CDR3 here is CSARDWGGTDTQYF. CDR3 DNA sequence: TGCAGTGCTAGAGATTGGGGGGGCACAGATACGCAGTATTTT.

The J gene is TRBJ2-7, the V gene TRBV20-1; D unclear. The CDR3 loop spans 11 amino acids. CDR1 is DFQATT, CDR2 SNEGSKA, per germline (reference sequence). With 2 bases removed from V and 5 bases from J, the gap between germline ends came to 7 bases. The DNA for the CDR3 is TGCAGTGCTAGACCATCGGACGAGCAGTACTTC. This codes for CSARPSDEQYF.

This clonotype has a handful of counts. The genes are TRBV7-2 and TRBJ2-7; 11 nucleotides match TRBD2. Germline V gene sequence: CDR1 SGHTA, CDR2 FQGNSA. CDR3 length: 16 amino acids. The V gene end was trimmed by 3 bases and the J gene end by 2 bases; junction bases not matched to a gene: 6. CDR3 in DNA: TGTGCCAGCAGCTTTAGCGGGGGGGCTATCCCCTACGAGCAGTACTTC. The encoded protein is CASSFSGGAIPYEQYF.

The genes are TRBV24-1 and TRBJ1-1, with D possibly being TRBD1 (6 bases). Germline V lookup: CDR1 KGHDR, CDR2 SFDVKD. There are 13 residues in the CDR3. V was clipped by 4 bases and J by 8 bases, with 13 bases between them. Written as DNA, the CDR3 is TGTGCCACCAGTGACCCGCAGGGGCGGGAAGCTTTCTTT. It is translated as CATSDPQGREAFF.

This chain links TRBV10-3 with TRBJ2-7; D may be TRBD1 or TRBD2 (5 bases each). Per the germline V gene, CDR1 is ENHRY and CDR2 is SYGVKD. There are 14 residues in the CDR3. With 6 bases removed from V and 1 base from J, the gap between germline ends came to 13 bases. This chain's CDR3 is CAISARETSYEQYF. CDR3 DNA sequence: TGTGCCATCAGCGCCAGGGAGACTTCCTACGAGCAGTACTTC.

This clonotype was detected a few times. The chain combines TRBV7-2 with TRBJ2-5; 9 nucleotides line up with TRBD2. The V gene's germline CDR1 is SGHTA and CDR2 FQGNSA. CDR3 size: 13 residues. After removal of 6 bases from V and 1 base from J, the junction contained 0 bases not matched to a gene. The CDR3 region has the DNA TGTGCCAGCAGACTAGCGGGCCAAGAGACCCAGTACTTC. This gives the protein CASRLAGQETQYF. Full variable domain (rest looked up from reference TRBV7-2 and TRBJ2-5): GAGVSQSPSNKVTEKGKDVELRCDPISGHTALYWYRQSLGQGLEFLIYFQGNSAPDKSGLPSDRFSAERTGGSVSTLTIQRTQQEDSAVYLCASRLAGQETQYFGPGTRLLVL.

The table lists this clonotype with a few counts. This chain links TRBV6-5 with TRBJ2-1, with 7 bases identical to TRBD1. The CDR3 consists of 12 residues. V lost 10 bases to trimming and J lost 4 bases; unmatched junction nucleotides: 4. Germline V gene data show CDR1 as MNHEY and CDR2 as SVGAGI. The CDR3 nucleotides read TGTGCCACCAGACAGGGATACAATGAGCAGTTCTTC. This gives the protein CATRQGYNEQFF.

There are many counts of this clonotype. The J gene is TRBJ2-3, the V gene TRBV7-8; weak D call: TRBD1 (5 bases). CDR1 is SGHVS and CDR2 is FQNEAQ in the germline V gene. Trimming took off 3 bases at V and 6 bases at J, with 13 bases between the two ends. The CDR3 loop spans 14 amino acids. CDR3 amino acids: CASSFDRTSDTQYF. CDR3 nucleotide sequence: TGTGCCAGCAGCTTCGACAGAACCTCGGATACGCAGTATTTT.

This clonotype has more than one count but fewer than ten. V usage is TRBV2 and J usage is TRBJ2-2; D call uncertain. This CDR3 comprises 15 residues. CDR1 is SNHLY, CDR2 FYNNEI, per germline. Trimming cost V 5 bases and J 4 bases, with 14 bases left between them. CDR3 sequence: CASSSVGLTTGELFF. The CDR3 region has the DNA TGTGCCAGCAGTTCGGTCGGGCTAACCACCGGGGAGCTGTTTTTT. Combining the CDR3 with reference TRBV2 and TRBJ2-2 gives the whole variable domain EPEVTQTPSHQVTQMGQEVILRCVPISNHLYFYWYRQILGQKVEFLVSFYNNEISEKSEIFDDQFSVERPDGSNFTLKIRSTKLEDSAMYFCASSSVGLTTGELFFGEGSRLTVL.

The V call is TRBV21-1, the J call TRBJ2-7; no check of the table's D call, TRBD2, against the DNA was made. TRBV21-1 is a pseudogene locus. The CDR3 is made up of 15 amino acids. CDR3 coding DNA: TGTGCCAGCAGCAAGGCAGGGAGAAAGTACGTAGAGCAGTACTTC. It codes for CASSKAGRKYVEQYF.

The gene calls are TRBV30 and TRBJ1-4, with 7 bases fitting TRBD1. The CDR3 totals 17 residues. Germline trimming cut 2 bases from V and 7 bases from J; bases unmatched to any gene: 16. Germline V gene lookup returns CDR1 GTSNPN and CDR2 SVGIG (reference sequence). The CDR3 loop reads CAWSPGTEYPPGEKLFF. The CDR3 DNA reads as TGTGCCTGGAGTCCTGGGACAGAATACCCGCCGGGTGAAAAACTGTTTTTT.

At least ten counts were recorded for this clonotype. The chain employs TRBV23-1 and TRBJ2-3, with 7 nucleotides matching TRBD2. TRBV23-1 is an ORF; its function is uncertain. This CDR3 is built from 18 residues. The junction had 13 bases not matched to a gene; V was cut back by 4 bases and J by 0 bases. CDR3 in amino acids: CASSPPGEGLHSTDTQYF. CDR3 DNA sequence: TGCGCCAGCAGTCCGCCTGGGGAGGGCCTCCATAGCACAGATACGCAGTATTTT.

This clonotype was detected only a few times. J is TRBJ2-1 and V is TRBV7-2; 12 nucleotides match TRBD2. Germline V gives CDR1 SGHTA, CDR2 FQGNSA. V shed 3 bases, J shed 9 bases, and the junction held 3 bases outside the gene matches. The CDR3 loop spans 14 amino acids. The CDR3 DNA is TGTGCCAGCAGCTTTACTAGCGGGAGGCGTGAGCAGTTCTTC. Translating gives CASSFTSGRREQFF.

The chain has TRBV12-3 or TRBV12-4 and TRBJ2-3, with D maybe TRBD1 (6 bases). There are 12 residues in the CDR3. V lost 7 bases to trimming and J lost 2 bases, with 7 bases between them. The chain's CDR3 is CASNRDTDTQYF. The CDR3 DNA reads as TGTGCCAGCAACAGGGACACAGATACGCAGTATTTT.

This clonotype was observed a few times. The gene calls are TRBV5-6 and TRBJ2-3; D gene unclear. Per the germline V gene, CDR1 is SGHDT and CDR2 is YYEEEE. V gave up 0 bases and J gave up 7 bases, with 12 bases separating them. The CDR3 spans 14 residues. CDR3 coding DNA: TGTGCCAGCAGCTTGGGCCCCTCCACTAATACGCAGTATTTT. It translates to CASSLGPSTNTQYF.

This clonotype was detected ten times or more. The chain carries TRBV27 and TRBJ1-5, with D tentatively TRBD1 (5 bases). Germline-derived CDR1 and CDR2 are MNHEY and SMNVEV (reference sequence). CDR3 length equals 17 residues. V was clipped by 1 base and J by 3 bases, with 16 bases between them. The CDR3 sequence is CASSLWGNRGVNQPQHF. CDR3 in DNA: TGTGCCAGCAGTTTATGGGGGAACCGGGGGGTCAATCAGCCCCAGCATTTT.